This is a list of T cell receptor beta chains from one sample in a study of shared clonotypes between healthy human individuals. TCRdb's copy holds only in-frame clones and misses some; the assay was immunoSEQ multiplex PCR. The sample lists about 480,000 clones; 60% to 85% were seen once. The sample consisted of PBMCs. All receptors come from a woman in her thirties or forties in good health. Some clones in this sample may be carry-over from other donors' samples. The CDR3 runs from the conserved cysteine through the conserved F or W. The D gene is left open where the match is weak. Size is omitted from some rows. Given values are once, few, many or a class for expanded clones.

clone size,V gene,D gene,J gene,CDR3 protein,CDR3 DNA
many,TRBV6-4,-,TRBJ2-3,CASSDSVATSTDTQYF,TGTGCCAGCAGTGACTCAGTGGCAACTAGCACAGATACGCAGTATTTT
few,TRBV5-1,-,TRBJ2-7,CASSSRDSSYEQYF,TGCGCCAGCAGCTCACGGGACTCCTCCTACGAGCAGTACTTC
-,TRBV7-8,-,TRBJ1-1,CASSFVGTEAFF,TGTGCCAGCAGCTTTGTGGGCACTGAAGCTTTCTTT
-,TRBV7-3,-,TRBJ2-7,CASSLTPGIYEQYF,TGTGCCAGCAGCTTAACGCCAGGGATCTACGAGCAGTACTTC
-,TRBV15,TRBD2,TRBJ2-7,CATSRVAGGGEQYF,TGTGCCACCAGCAGGGTAGCGGGAGGGGGGGAGCAGTACTTC
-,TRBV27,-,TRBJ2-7,CASSFRGYEQYF,TGTGCCAGCAGTTTTCGGGGCTACGAGCAGTACTTC
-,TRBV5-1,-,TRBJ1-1,CASSETGTTEAFF,TGCGCCAGCAGCGAAACAGGGACCACTGAAGCTTTCTTT
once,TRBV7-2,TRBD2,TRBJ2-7,CASSSAGTSGYEQYF,TGTGCCAGCAGCTCAGCCGGGACTAGCGGCTACGAGCAGTACTTC
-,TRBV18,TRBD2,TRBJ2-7,CASSPQNTGGPEQYF,TGTGCCAGCTCACCACAGAACACGGGAGGGCCCGAGCAGTACTTC
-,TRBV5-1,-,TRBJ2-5,CASSQTSPRETQYF,TGCGCCAGCAGTCAGACTAGTCCGCGAGAGACCCAGTACTTC
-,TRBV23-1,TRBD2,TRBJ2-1,CASSQFLYRLAGGAYNEQFF,TGCGCCAGCAGTCAATTCCTTTACCGACTAGCGGGAGGAGCCTACAATGAGCAGTTCTTC
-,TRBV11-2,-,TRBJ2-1,CASSLPVVASNEQFF,TGTGCCAGCAGCTTGCCCGTGGTAGCCTCCAATGAGCAGTTCTTC
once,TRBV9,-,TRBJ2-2,CASSVQARNTGELFF,TGTGCCAGCAGCGTACAAGCAAGGAACACCGGGGAGCTGTTTTTT
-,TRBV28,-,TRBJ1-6,CASFSSDSPLHF,TGTGCCAGCTTTAGTAGCGATTCACCCCTCCACTTT
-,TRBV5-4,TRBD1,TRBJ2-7,CASSLGTGKYEQYF,TGTGCCAGCAGCCTAGGGACAGGGAAGTACGAGCAGTACTTC